This T cell receptor beta chain was obtained from a study of patients and donors after allogeneic stem cell transplantation. TCRdb ran MiXCR on the RT-PCR reads and lists one entry per CDR3 protein. The table lists tens of thousands of distinct CDR3 sequences, approximately 26% of them singletons. The V end lost 6 bases, the J end lost 4 bases, and 17 bases lay between the germline ends. Germline-derived CDR1 and CDR2 are DFQATT and SNEGSKA (reference sequence). The CDR3 is made up of 14 amino acids. The chain joins TRBV20-1 to TRBJ2-3, with a tentative D call TRBD2 (5 bases). The sequenced sample was blood, either unsorted or a sorted T cell fraction (not recorded which). The TCR sequence derives from a human donor who was either an allogeneic HSCT recipient or a stem cell or donor lymphocyte infusion donor (not recorded which). It is not recorded whose cells these are; they may come from a transplant donor. The CDR3 loop is CSATSPLGPDTQYF. The DNA for the CDR3 is TGCAGTGCCACTAGTCCCCTAGGCCCAGATACGCAGTATTTT.